The T cell receptor (beta chain) described here comes from a study of neurological immune-mediated disorders. V lost 0 bases and J lost 5; bases outside the gene matches: 6. The CDR3 has 16 amino acids. Germline CDR1 KGHDR, CDR2 SFDVKD. Study-level points and caveats: The study phylogenetically grouped the repertoires of 18 of 34 multiple sclerosis patients into one related-CDR3 cluster, a possible signature.

This clonotype was seen at least ten times. Its antigen is not known. The unsorted libraries were generated from a total of 2 million PBMCs, which had been stored in RNAlater at -80 C. TCRdb analysed the 5' RACE reads with MiXCR anew, one entry per CDR3 protein. The data show approximately 70,000 distinct CDR3 sequences, with about 5.1% seen just once and roughly 2% held by the top ten. V gene TRBV24-1 combines with J gene TRBJ2-5, with 9 bases lining up with TRBD1. The material sequenced was PBMCs. The TCR comes from a woman in her seventies with multiple sclerosis. The CDR3 nucleotides are TGTGCCACCAGTGATTTGCCTCGGACAGGGGTCGAGACCCAGTACTTC. Translating it yields CATSDLPRTGVETQYF.